This T cell receptor beta chain emerged from a study of T cells in Graves' hyperthyroidism and ophthalmopathy. Looking at the study overall: Pretreatment peripheral blood was obtained at initial diagnosis.

The germline CDR1 and CDR2 sequences are SGHRS and YFSETQ. The CDR3 contains 14 residues. This clonotype was recorded at least ten times. Antigen unknown. At one of its ends the junction is not consistent with the germline gene, which may arise from a read error. The study's findings and limits: A 13 V-J model separated ophthalmopathy from stable hyperthyroidism.

The CDR3 regions of TCR beta were amplified from RNA transcripts. HTBI primers were employed in a first-round RT-PCR of the TCR CDR3. TCRdb re-derived calls from the multiplex PCR reads in MiXCR, one entry per CDR3 protein. The data show approximately 560,000 distinct CDR3 sequences, approximately 14% seen once. The chain carries TRBV5-1 and TRBJ1-1; D call uncertain. The specimen sequenced was blood. The clonotype comes from a woman in her 30s with Graves' hyperthyroidism. The CDR3 reads CTSSFRAPNTEAFF. Written as DNA, the CDR3 is TGCACCAGCAGCTTCCGAGCCCCGAACACTGAAGCTTTCTTT.